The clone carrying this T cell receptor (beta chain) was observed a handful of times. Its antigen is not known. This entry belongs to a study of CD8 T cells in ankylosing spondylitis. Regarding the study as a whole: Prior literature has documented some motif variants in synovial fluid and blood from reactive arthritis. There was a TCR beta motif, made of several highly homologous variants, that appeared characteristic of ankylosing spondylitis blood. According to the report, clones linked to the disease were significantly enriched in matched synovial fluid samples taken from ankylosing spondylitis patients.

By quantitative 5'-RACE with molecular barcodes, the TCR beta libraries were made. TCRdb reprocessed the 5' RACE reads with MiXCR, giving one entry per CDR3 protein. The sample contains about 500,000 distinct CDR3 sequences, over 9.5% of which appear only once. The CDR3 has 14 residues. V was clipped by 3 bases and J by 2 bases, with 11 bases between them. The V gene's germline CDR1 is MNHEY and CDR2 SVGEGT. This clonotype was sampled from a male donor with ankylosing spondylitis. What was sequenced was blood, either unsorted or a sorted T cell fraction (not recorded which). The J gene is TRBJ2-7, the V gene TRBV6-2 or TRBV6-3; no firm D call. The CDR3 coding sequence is TGTGCCAGCAGTTATTTAGGCATTACCTACGAGCAGTACGTC. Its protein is CASSYLGITYEQYV.